These T cell receptor beta chains were read from a single sample in a study of T cells in Graves' hyperthyroidism and ophthalmopathy. TCRdb re-analysed the multiplex PCR reads in MiXCR, keeping a single row per CDR3 protein. The sample includes 200,000 to 300,000 distinct CDR3 sequences, approximately 25% seen only once; the top ten take under 40%. The specimen sequenced was blood. These receptors were taken from a woman in her thirties or forties with Graves' ophthalmopathy. Both conserved end residues are part of each CDR3. The order of the fields is V gene, clone size, J gene, D gene, CDR3 protein, CDR3 DNA. The D gene is left open where the match is weak. Rows give clone size only sometimes, using once, few, many, or a class for an expanded clone.

v_gene: TRBV12-3/TRBV12-4; abundance: .; j_gene: TRBJ2-7; d_gene: TRBD1; CDR3aa: CASRAGTGVGEQYF; CDR3nt: TGTGCCAGCAGGGCCGGGACAGGGGTCGGCGAGCAGTACTTC
v_gene: TRBV7-2; abundance: many; j_gene: TRBJ2-7; d_gene: .; CDR3aa: CASSSGRERGNEQYF; CDR3nt: TGTGCCAGCAGCTCGGGCAGGGAGCGCGGGAACGAGCAGTACTTC
v_gene: TRBV12-3/TRBV12-4; abundance: many; j_gene: TRBJ1-1; d_gene: .; CDR3aa: CASSLKAPTYDFF; CDR3nt: TGTGCCAGCAGTTTAAAGGCCCCCACGTATGATTTCTTT
v_gene: TRBV11-2; abundance: .; j_gene: TRBJ2-7; d_gene: TRBD2; CDR3aa: CASSPGGEVYEQYF; CDR3nt: TGTGCCAGCAGCCCGGGGGGGGAGGTCTACGAGCAGTACTTC
v_gene: TRBV7-8; abundance: many; j_gene: TRBJ2-5; d_gene: TRBD2; CDR3aa: CASSLGGAGAGETQYF; CDR3nt: TGTGCCAGCAGCTTAGGAGGAGCGGGAGCCGGAGAGACCCAGTACTTC
v_gene: TRBV6-5; abundance: many; j_gene: TRBJ2-2; d_gene: TRBD2; CDR3aa: CASGLTSGRVTGELFF; CDR3nt: TGTGCCAGCGGCCTGACTAGCGGGAGGGTCACCGGGGAGCTGTTTTTT
v_gene: TRBV29-1; abundance: many; j_gene: TRBJ2-7; d_gene: .; CDR3aa: CSVEDKGSGIIPYEQYF; CDR3nt: TGCAGCGTTGAAGATAAAGGGAGCGGTATCATCCCCTACGAGCAGTACTTC
v_gene: TRBV20-1; abundance: many; j_gene: TRBJ2-7; d_gene: TRBD2; CDR3aa: CSARGTSGPYEQYF; CDR3nt: TGCAGTGCCAGGGGGACTAGCGGACCCTACGAGCAGTACTTC
v_gene: TRBV20-1; abundance: many; j_gene: TRBJ2-3; d_gene: TRBD2; CDR3aa: CSASRRTSGRDTQYF; CDR3nt: TGCAGTGCTAGTCGACGGACTAGCGGGAGGGATACGCAGTATTTT
v_gene: TRBV28; abundance: many; j_gene: TRBJ2-7; d_gene: .; CDR3aa: CASSWAGSTYEQYF; CDR3nt: TGTGCCAGCAGTTGGGCAGGTTCTACCTACGAGCAGTACTTC
v_gene: TRBV6-2/TRBV6-3; abundance: few; j_gene: TRBJ2-7; d_gene: .; CDR3aa: CASTPKYGGTQYF; CDR3nt: TGTGCCAGCACCCCGAAGTACGGCGGGACGCAGTACTTC
v_gene: TRBV20-1; abundance: once; j_gene: TRBJ2-5; d_gene: TRBD1; CDR3aa: CSAPATGGQETQYF; CDR3nt: TGCAGTGCCCCCGCGACAGGGGGGCAAGAGACCCAGTACTTC
v_gene: TRBV19; abundance: many; j_gene: TRBJ2-2; d_gene: .; CDR3aa: CASSIEGRLSGELFF; CDR3nt: TGTGCCAGTAGTATTGAGGGGAGGTTGAGCGGGGAGCTGTTTTTT
v_gene: TRBV30; abundance: many; j_gene: TRBJ2-7; d_gene: .; CDR3aa: CAWSQGTGLSYEQYF; CDR3nt: TGTGCCTGGAGCCAAGGGACGGGATTATCCTACGAGCAGTACTTC
v_gene: TRBV28; abundance: many; j_gene: TRBJ2-4; d_gene: .; CDR3aa: CASSLMGLLAKNIQYF; CDR3nt: TGTGCCAGCAGTCTAATGGGACTCCTAGCCAAAAACATTCAGTACTTC
v_gene: TRBV6-1; abundance: .; j_gene: TRBJ2-2; d_gene: .; CDR3aa: CASSQSKGVLIGELFF; CDR3nt: TGTGCCAGCAGCCAATCCAAGGGGGTGCTTATCGGGGAGCTGTTTTTT
v_gene: TRBV28; abundance: many; j_gene: TRBJ2-7; d_gene: TRBD1; CDR3aa: CASSRDRGQIYEQYF; CDR3nt: TGTGCCAGCAGCCGCGACAGGGGGCAGATCTACGAGCAGTACTTC
v_gene: TRBV28; abundance: .; j_gene: TRBJ2-5; d_gene: TRBD1; CDR3aa: CASSGDTTGGGETQYF; CDR3nt: TGTGCCAGCAGTGGAGATACAACAGGGGGAGGAGAGACCCAGTACTTC
v_gene: TRBV6-5; abundance: once; j_gene: TRBJ1-1; d_gene: .; CDR3aa: CASSYSRGRGNEAFF; CDR3nt: TGTGCCAGCAGTTACTCGAGAGGCAGGGGAAATGAAGCTTTCTTT
v_gene: TRBV6-5; abundance: many; j_gene: TRBJ2-7; d_gene: .; CDR3aa: CASRGHFGPYEQYF; CDR3nt: TGTGCCAGCAGGGGACACTTCGGCCCCTACGAGCAGTACTTC
v_gene: TRBV6-1; abundance: once; j_gene: TRBJ1-1; d_gene: TRBD1; CDR3aa: CASSALQGKNTEAFF; CDR3nt: TGTGCCAGCAGTGCCCTACAGGGGAAGAACACTGAAGCTTTCTTT
v_gene: TRBV28; abundance: .; j_gene: TRBJ2-5; d_gene: .; CDR3aa: CASSKRGTFQETQYF; CDR3nt: TGTGCCAGCAGTAAAAGAGGGACTTTCCAAGAGACCCAGTACTTC
v_gene: TRBV14; abundance: .; j_gene: TRBJ2-2; d_gene: .; CDR3aa: CASSQDLTGELFF; CDR3nt: TGTGCCAGCAGCCAAGATCTCACCGGGGAGCTGTTTTTT
v_gene: TRBV28; abundance: many; j_gene: TRBJ1-1; d_gene: .; CDR3aa: CASSFSSTREAFF; CDR3nt: TGTGCCAGCAGTTTTAGTTCGACTAGAGAAGCTTTCTTT
v_gene: TRBV28; abundance: many; j_gene: TRBJ1-2; d_gene: TRBD1; CDR3aa: CASSLGTGRDYGYTF; CDR3nt: TGTGCCAGCAGTCTAGGGACAGGGAGGGACTATGGCTACACCTTC
v_gene: TRBV28; abundance: .; j_gene: TRBJ2-7; d_gene: .; CDR3aa: CASSFTGTGVDEQYF; CDR3nt: TGTGCCAGCAGTTTCACCGGGACTGGAGTGGACGAGCAGTACTTC
v_gene: TRBV6-5; abundance: many; j_gene: TRBJ1-5; d_gene: .; CDR3aa: CASSLTAYSNQPQHF; CDR3nt: TGTGCCAGCAGTTTGACAGCTTATAGCAATCAGCCCCAGCATTTT
v_gene: TRBV7-9; abundance: few; j_gene: TRBJ2-7; d_gene: .; CDR3aa: CASSPQGGTNEQYF; CDR3nt: TGTGCCAGCAGCCCCCAAGGGGGGACAAACGAGCAGTACTTC
v_gene: TRBV30; abundance: many; j_gene: TRBJ2-5; d_gene: .; CDR3aa: CAWSSDQETQYF; CDR3nt: TGTGCCTGGAGTAGCGACCAAGAGACCCAGTACTTC